The 5 T cell receptor beta chains below come from one sample, sequenced in a study of shared clonotypes between healthy human individuals. TCRdb keeps only in-frame clones here, not all; method: immunoSEQ multiplex PCR. The sample records around 1 million clones, 76% being singletons. Sequenced: memory CD4+ T cells sorted from blood. The subset: CD45RA-negative fraction. The receptors shown here come from a young man in good health.

The chain carries TRBV10-3 and TRBJ2-5; D is perhaps TRBD2 (7 bases). V shed 1 base and J shed 4 bases, with 10 bases lying between them. The CDR3 runs 14 residues. Germline CDR1 reads ENHRY; CDR2 reads SYGVKD. Here the CDR3 reads CAISEFAGAETQYF. The CDR3, as DNA: TGTGCCATCAGTGAGTTTGCGGGGGCAGAGACCCAGTACTTC.

The CDR3: CASSPRTSGGARSYEQYF. The DNA of the CDR3 is TGCGCCAGCAGCCCCCGGACTAGCGGGGGCGCACGCTCCTACGAGCAGTACTTC. This chain connects TRBV4-1 to TRBJ2-7; TRBD2 aligns across 13 bases. After removal of 4 bases from V and 0 bases from J, the junction contained 9 bases not matched to a gene. This CDR3 region has 18 residues. The germline CDR1 and CDR2 sequences are MGHRA and YSYEKL.

On this clone: The same CDR3 can be traced to other DNA sequences in this sample. In DNA form, the CDR3 reads TGTGCCTGGAGTCGACAGGGGGATTCACCCCTCCACTTT. It is translated as CAWSRQGDSPLHF. This sequence joins TRBV30 and TRBJ1-6; 9 positions agree with TRBD1. In germline, CDR1 is GTSNPN, CDR2 SVGIG (reference sequence). This CDR3 has 13 residues. Losses at the gene ends were 2 bases for V and 8 bases for J; bases not matched to a gene: 1.

The V call is TRBV10-3, the J call TRBJ1-6; tentative D call: TRBD1 (5 bases). In germline, CDR1 is ENHRY, CDR2 SYGVKD. CDR3 size: 15 residues. With 2 bases removed from V and 6 bases from J, the gap between germline ends came to 11 bases. CDR3 DNA sequence: TGTGCCATCAGTGAGGGGGGAGCCTTTAATTCACCCCTCCACTTT. Amino acids: CAISEGGAFNSPLHF.

V gene TRBV30 combines with J gene TRBJ1-4; 8 nucleotides line up with TRBD1. Germline values: CDR1 GTSNPN, CDR2 SVGIG (reference sequence). This CDR3 has 13 residues. V lost 8 bases and J lost 8; bases outside the gene matches: 10. In DNA form, the CDR3 reads TGTGCCCATTCGGACAGGGTAGCAGAAAAACTGTTTTTT. It is translated as CAHSDRVAEKLFF.